This entry features one T cell receptor beta chain sequence. Its antigen is not known. Sample-barcoded 5' priming and a J-beta primer mix drove a second PCR of roughly 6 to 12 cycles. TCRdb redid the calling of the 5' RACE reads with MiXCR, one entry per CDR3 protein. The repertoire includes about 830,000 distinct CDR3 sequences, under 80% of them detected once, and 25% to 35% sits in the top ten. CDR3 length: 14 residues. Per the germline V gene, CDR1 is SNHLY and CDR2 is FYNNEI. V lost 6 bases and J 2 bases, leaving 14 bases between the germline ends. This sample was included in a study of blood T cells in healthy people across ages. Overall study findings and caveats: PBMCs were not sorted, which prevented a conclusive comparison of naive versus antigen-experienced cells.

Sequencing was performed on blood. This clonotype originated in a man between 25 and 39 years old in good health. The chain uses TRBV2 and TRBJ2-7; D perhaps matches TRBD1 (6 bases). The chain's CDR3 is CASRSTGMAYEQYF. In nucleotides, the CDR3 is TGTGCCAGCAGGAGTACAGGGATGGCCTACGAGCAGTACTTC.